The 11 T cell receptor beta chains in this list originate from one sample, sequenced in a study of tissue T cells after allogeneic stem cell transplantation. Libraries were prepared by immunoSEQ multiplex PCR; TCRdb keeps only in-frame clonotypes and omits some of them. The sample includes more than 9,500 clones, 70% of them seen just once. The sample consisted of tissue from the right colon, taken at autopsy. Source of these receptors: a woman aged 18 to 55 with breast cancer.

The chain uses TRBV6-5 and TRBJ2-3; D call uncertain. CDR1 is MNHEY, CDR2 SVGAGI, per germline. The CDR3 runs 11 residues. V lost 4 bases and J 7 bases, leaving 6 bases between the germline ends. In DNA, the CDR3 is TGTGCCAGCAGTTTCGCGCATACGCAGTATTTT. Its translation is CASSFAHTQYF.

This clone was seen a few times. For the CDR3, the DNA is TGTGCCAGCAGCGGTGACGGGGGCGAGAGCACTGAAGCTTTCTTT. This sequence encodes CASSGDGGESTEAFF. The rearrangement joins TRBV5-6 to TRBJ1-1; tentative D call: TRBD1 (6 bases). V lost 4 bases and J 4 bases, leaving 17 bases between the germline ends. CDR1 and CDR2 from the germline V gene are SGHDT and YYEEEE. This CDR3 spans 15 amino acids. Full variable domain (rest looked up from reference TRBV5-6 and TRBJ1-1): DAGVTQSPTHLIKTRGQQVTLRCSPKSGHDTVSWYQQALGQGPQFIFQYYEEEERQRGNFPDRFSGHQFPNYSSELNVNALLLGDSALYLCASSGDGGESTEAFFGQGTRLTVV.

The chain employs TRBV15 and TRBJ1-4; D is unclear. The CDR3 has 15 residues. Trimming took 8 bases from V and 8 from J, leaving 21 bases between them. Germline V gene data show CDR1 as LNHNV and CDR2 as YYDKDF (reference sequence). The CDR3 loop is CATADSRKMREKLFF. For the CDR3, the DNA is TGTGCCACCGCAGACTCCAGGAAAATGAGGGAAAAACTGTTTTTT.

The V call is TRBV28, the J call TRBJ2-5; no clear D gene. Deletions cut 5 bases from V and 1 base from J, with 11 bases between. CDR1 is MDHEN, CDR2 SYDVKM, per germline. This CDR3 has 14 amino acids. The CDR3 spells CASSPLGFQETQYF. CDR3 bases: TGTGCCAGCAGTCCCCTGGGATTCCAAGAGACCCAGTACTTC. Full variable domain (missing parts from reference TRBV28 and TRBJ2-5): DVKVTQSSRYLVKRTGEKVFLECVQDMDHENMFWYRQDPGLGLRLIYFSYDVKMKEKGDIPEGYSVSREKKERFSLILESASTNQTSMYLCASSPLGFQETQYFGPGTRLLVL.

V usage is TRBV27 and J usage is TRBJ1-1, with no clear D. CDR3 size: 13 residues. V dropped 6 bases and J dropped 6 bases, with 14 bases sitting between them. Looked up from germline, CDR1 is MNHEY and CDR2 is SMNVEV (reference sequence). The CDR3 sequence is CASSDFGGSEAFF. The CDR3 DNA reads TGTGCCAGCAGCGATTTTGGAGGCTCTGAAGCTTTCTTT.

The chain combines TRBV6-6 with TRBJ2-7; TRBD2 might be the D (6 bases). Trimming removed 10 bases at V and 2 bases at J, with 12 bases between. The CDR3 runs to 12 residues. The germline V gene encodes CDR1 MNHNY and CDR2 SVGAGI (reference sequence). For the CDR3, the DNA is TGTGCCACTGGACCGGGGGCCTACGAGCAGTACTTC. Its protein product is CATGPGAYEQYF.

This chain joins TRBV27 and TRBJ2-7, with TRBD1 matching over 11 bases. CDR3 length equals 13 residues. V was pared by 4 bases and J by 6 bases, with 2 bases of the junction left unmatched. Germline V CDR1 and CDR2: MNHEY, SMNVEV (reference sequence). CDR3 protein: CASSSDRGREQYF. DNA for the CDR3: TGTGCCAGCAGTTCGGACAGGGGGCGCGAGCAGTACTTC.

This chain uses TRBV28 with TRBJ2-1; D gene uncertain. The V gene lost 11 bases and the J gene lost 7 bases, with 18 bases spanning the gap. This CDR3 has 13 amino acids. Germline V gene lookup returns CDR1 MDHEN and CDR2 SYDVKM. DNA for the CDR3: TGTGCCGGTTCCGAGGAGTCGATGAATGAGCAGTTCTTC. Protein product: CAGSEESMNEQFF.

As DNA, the CDR3 is TGTGCCAGCAGTTTACAGGGGGTCCGTGAAAAACTGTTTTTT. Protein: CASSLQGVREKLFF. The J gene is TRBJ1-4, the V gene TRBV2; 8 bases are shared with TRBD1. Germline V gives CDR1 SNHLY, CDR2 FYNNEI. This CDR3 region has 14 residues. Losses at the gene ends were 5 bases for V and 7 bases for J; bases not matched to a gene: 6.

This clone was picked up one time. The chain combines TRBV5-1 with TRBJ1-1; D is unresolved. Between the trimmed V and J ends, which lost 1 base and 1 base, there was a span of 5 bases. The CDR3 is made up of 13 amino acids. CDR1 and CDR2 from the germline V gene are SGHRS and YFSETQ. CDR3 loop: CASSLQRNTEAFF. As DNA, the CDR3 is TGCGCCAGCAGCTTGCAAAGGAACACTGAAGCTTTCTTT. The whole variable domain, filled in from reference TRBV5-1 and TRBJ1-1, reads KAGVTQTPRYLIKTRGQQVTLSCSPISGHRSVSWYQQTPGQGLQFLFEYFSETQRNKGNFPGRFSGRQFSNSRSEMNVSTLELGDSALYLCASSLQRNTEAFFGQGTRLTVV.

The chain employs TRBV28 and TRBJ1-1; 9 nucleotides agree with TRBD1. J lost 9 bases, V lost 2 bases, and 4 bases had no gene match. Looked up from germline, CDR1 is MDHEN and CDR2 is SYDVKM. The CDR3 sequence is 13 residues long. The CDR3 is CASSLNRGHKAFF. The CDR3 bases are TGTGCCAGCAGTTTAAACAGGGGGCACAAAGCTTTCTTT. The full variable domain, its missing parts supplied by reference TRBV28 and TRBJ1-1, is DVKVTQSSRYLVKRTGEKVFLECVQDMDHENMFWYRQDPGLGLRLIYFSYDVKMKEKGDIPEGYSVSREKKERFSLILESASTNQTSMYLCASSLNRGHKAFFGQGTRLTVV.